The clone carrying this T cell receptor (beta chain) was detected many times. What it recognizes is unknown. These data come from a study of neurological immune-mediated disorders. Study-level points and caveats: HTLV-1-associated myelopathy ranked highest for TCR clonal expansion and multiple sclerosis lowest, beneath healthy controls. According to phylogenetic grouping, one related-CDR3 cluster, a possible signature, contained the repertoires of 18 of 34 multiple sclerosis patients.

TCRdb itself ran the 5' RACE reads through MiXCR, one entry per CDR3 protein. Here the sample spans about 50,000 distinct CDR3 sequences, 4.2% being singletons. V was pared by 1 base and J by 5 bases, with 8 bases between. The germline gives CDR1 DFQATT, CDR2 SNEGSKA (reference sequence). This CDR3 contains 13 residues. Sequencing was performed on PBMCs. This sequence was found in a middle-aged man with multiple sclerosis. The genes are TRBV20-1 and TRBJ1-4; D perhaps matches TRBD1 (5 bases). The CDR3 region is CSARGGENEKLFF. Written as DNA, the CDR3 is TGCAGTGCTAGAGGGGGCGAGAATGAAAAACTGTTTTTT.